The rows below give T cell receptor beta chains drawn from one sample of a study of OX40 agonist ivuxolimab in advanced cancers. This table comes from immunoSEQ multiplex PCR, and its TCRdb copy is limited to in-frame clones, with some not included. The table has 57,000 or so clones, approximately 80% seen once; the top ten hold approximately 2.5%. The input for sequencing was CD4+ or CD8+ T cells sorted from blood, taken in a trial of the OX40 agonist ivuxolimab. All receptors come from an adult with an advanced solid tumor such as melanoma, head and neck, liver or kidney cancer. Each CDR3 is given with its conserved first and last residue. Fields, in order: CDR3 length, V gene, D gene, J gene, clone size, CDR3 DNA, CDR3 protein. A D gene is named only where the DNA matches it firmly. Some rows mark clone size as missing; the rest say once, few, many or name a class of expanded clone.

cdr3_length: 16; v_call: TRBV5-1; d_call: TRBD2; j_call: TRBJ2-2; clone_size: NA; cdr3_nt: TGCGCCAGCGATAGCGGGATGGGGCCGAACACCGGGGAGCTGTTTTTT; cdr3_aa: CASDSGMGPNTGELFF
cdr3_length: 19; v_call: TRBV11-2; d_call: TRBD2; j_call: TRBJ2-5; clone_size: NA; cdr3_nt: TGTGCCAGCAGCTTAGGTGACCGACTAGCGGGGGGGCGGCAAGAGACCCAGTACTTC; cdr3_aa: CASSLGDRLAGGRQETQYF
cdr3_length: 14; v_call: TRBV5-1; d_call: NA; j_call: TRBJ1-1; clone_size: NA; cdr3_nt: TGCGCCAGCAGCTTGTCGTGGGGGAACACTGAAGCTTTCTTT; cdr3_aa: CASSLSWGNTEAFF
cdr3_length: 16; v_call: TRBV11-2; d_call: TRBD2; j_call: TRBJ2-3; clone_size: NA; cdr3_nt: TGTGCCAGCAGCTTAGCGGCTAGCGGAAACACAGATACGCAGTATTTT; cdr3_aa: CASSLAASGNTDTQYF
cdr3_length: 16; v_call: TRBV5-5; d_call: NA; j_call: TRBJ1-2; clone_size: NA; cdr3_nt: TGTGCCAGCAGTTCCCGGGCAGCCTCAGGGGACTATGGCTACACCTTC; cdr3_aa: CASSSRAASGDYGYTF
cdr3_length: 14; v_call: TRBV2; d_call: NA; j_call: TRBJ2-5; clone_size: NA; cdr3_nt: TGTGCCAGCAGTCCCCACGAATACCAAGAGACCCAGTACTTC; cdr3_aa: CASSPHEYQETQYF
cdr3_length: 15; v_call: TRBV10-2; d_call: NA; j_call: TRBJ1-1; clone_size: NA; cdr3_nt: TGCGCCAGCAGTGAGTACCCGGGGATGAACACTGAAGCTTTCTTT; cdr3_aa: CASSEYPGMNTEAFF
cdr3_length: 13; v_call: TRBV6-5; d_call: TRBD2; j_call: TRBJ2-7; clone_size: NA; cdr3_nt: TGTGCCAGTACTAGCGGGGGGAGGTACGAGCAGTACTTC; cdr3_aa: CASTSGGRYEQYF
cdr3_length: 15; v_call: TRBV7-9; d_call: TRBD1; j_call: TRBJ2-3; clone_size: NA; cdr3_nt: TGTGCCAGCAGCTCGACAGGGGTCCGCACAGATACGCAGTATTTT; cdr3_aa: CASSSTGVRTDTQYF
cdr3_length: 14; v_call: TRBV2; d_call: NA; j_call: TRBJ1-4; clone_size: NA; cdr3_nt: TGTGCCAGCAGTGAATGGGCAGCTGGTGAAAAACTGTTTTTT; cdr3_aa: CASSEWAAGEKLFF
cdr3_length: 13; v_call: TRBV10-3; d_call: NA; j_call: TRBJ2-3; clone_size: once; cdr3_nt: TGTGCCATCACCGCCCAGGTTGGAGATACGCAGTATTTT; cdr3_aa: CAITAQVGDTQYF
cdr3_length: 15; v_call: TRBV18; d_call: NA; j_call: TRBJ2-7; clone_size: NA; cdr3_nt: TGTGCCAGCTCCCCCGGAGGGACAGCCTCCTACGAGCAGTACTTC; cdr3_aa: CASSPGGTASYEQYF
cdr3_length: 14; v_call: TRBV9; d_call: NA; j_call: TRBJ2-7; clone_size: few; cdr3_nt: TGTGCCAGCAGCCCTCCCGCGAACCACTACGAGCAGTACTTC; cdr3_aa: CASSPPANHYEQYF
cdr3_length: 12; v_call: TRBV6-6; d_call: NA; j_call: TRBJ2-5; clone_size: once; cdr3_nt: TGTGCCAGCAGTTACAGGGTAGAGACCCAGTACTTC; cdr3_aa: CASSYRVETQYF